These 8 T cell receptor beta chains share one sample of origin, sequenced in a study of blood T cell repertoires in COVID-19. Clones were read by immunoSEQ multiplex PCR, and TCRdb kept only the in-frame ones, dropping some. The repertoire holds more than 95,000 clones, with over 75% as singletons. The sample consisted of peripheral blood. The receptors were gathered from a human donor in a cohort sampled during active or convalescent COVID-19.

The sample holds one count of this clone. This chain uses TRBV6-5 with TRBJ1-5; 7 nucleotides match TRBD1. V lost 6 bases, J lost 5 bases, and 1 base stayed unmatched. There are 12 residues in the CDR3. Germline values: CDR1 MNHEY, CDR2 SVGAGI. The CDR3 DNA is TGTGCCAGCAGCCAGGGGGATCAGCCCCAGCATTTT. Residues: CASSQGDQPQHF.

The V and J genes are TRBV19 and TRBJ1-5; TRBD1 is a possible D gene (5 bases). The V end lost 6 bases, the J end lost 1 base, and 19 bases lay between the germline ends. The germline CDR1 and CDR2 sequences are LNHDA and SQIVND (reference sequence). This CDR3 comprises 17 residues. CDR3 DNA: TGTGCCAGTAGAAGAAGTCGGGGGACGGGGAGCAATCAGCCCCAGCATTTT. It encodes CASRRSRGTGSNQPQHF.

V is TRBV19 and J is TRBJ1-5; 7 bases agree with TRBD1. Germline CDR1 reads LNHDA; CDR2 reads SQIVND (reference sequence). Trimming took 6 bases from V and 7 from J; bases not matched to a gene: 6. The CDR3 length is 13 residues. The DNA of the CDR3 is TGTGCCAGTAGCCGACAGGGCAGGCAGCCCCAGCATTTT. Its translation: CASSRQGRQPQHF. The full variable domain, its missing parts supplied by reference TRBV19 and TRBJ1-5, is DGGITQSPKYLFRKEGQNVTLSCEQNLNHDAMYWYRQDPGQGLRLIYYSQIVNDFQKGDIAEGYSVSREKKESFPLTVTSAQKNPTAFYLCASSRQGRQPQHFGDGTRLSIL.

The chain couples TRBV5-4 to TRBJ1-3; the D gene is possibly TRBD1 (5 bases). CDR3 length: 15 amino acids. Trimming removed 0 bases at V and 0 bases at J, with 7 bases between. CDR1 SGHNT and CDR2 YYREEE come from the germline V gene (reference sequence). CDR3 amino acids: CASSLDRFSGNTIYF. CDR3 DNA: TGTGCCAGCAGCTTGGACAGGTTCTCTGGAAACACCATATATTTT.

The chain employs TRBV5-5 and TRBJ2-3; 13 bases agree with TRBD2. CDR3 length: 16 amino acids. Looked up from germline, CDR1 is SGHKS and CDR2 is YYEKEE (reference sequence). Trimming cost V 2 bases and J 5 bases; bases outside gene matches: 5. This chain's CDR3 is CASSLRLAGGRDTQYF. DNA for the CDR3: TGTGCCAGCAGCTTACGACTAGCGGGGGGAAGAGATACGCAGTATTTT.

The chain is built from TRBV7-3 and TRBJ2-1; unclear D gene. This CDR3 is 14 amino acids long. V lost 3 bases to trimming and J lost 4 bases, with 10 bases between them. Per germline, CDR1 SGHTA and CDR2 FQGTGA. CDR3 sequence (DNA): TGTGCCAGCAGCTTCCAGGTGGGTTACAATGAGCAGTTCTTC. Translation gives CASSFQVGYNEQFF.

This sequence joins TRBV18 and TRBJ1-2; tentatively, D is TRBD1 (5 bases). This CDR3 contains 14 residues. Germline V lookup: CDR1 KGHSH, CDR2 LQKENI. Trimming removed 6 bases at V and 0 bases at J, with 11 bases between. The CDR3 DNA reads as TGTGCCAGCTCGTCAGACAGATCTAACTATGGCTACACCTTC. Encoded protein: CASSSDRSNYGYTF.

The chain combines TRBV14 with TRBJ1-6; D gene unclear. Per germline, CDR1 SGHDN and CDR2 FVKESK. This CDR3 is 15 amino acids long. The germline V and J ends were trimmed by 2 bases and 7 bases, with 12 bases remaining between them. CDR3 sequence reads: CASSQTTPWNSPLHF. The CDR3 DNA follows: TGTGCCAGCAGCCAAACGACACCTTGGAATTCACCCCTCCACTTT.